This T cell receptor beta chain was obtained from a study of blood T cell repertoires in COVID-19. To note about this clone: A read error may be the cause here, since a much bigger clone is one base away.

Libraries were prepared by immunoSEQ multiplex PCR; TCRdb keeps only in-frame clonotypes and omits some of them. The sample gives over 150,000 clones, 80% to 90% of which show up once; approximately 9% is in the top ten. The TCR sequence derives from a woman aged 18-29 years who had recovered from COVID-19. Sequencing was done on a sample of PBMCs or T cells enriched from blood (not recorded which).

The CDR3 DNA sequence: TGTACCAGCAGATTAGGTAGCGGCCAACAAGAGACCCAGTACTTC. Amino acid sequence: CTSRLGSGQQETQYF. V and J are TRBV6-5 and TRBJ2-5; D perhaps matches TRBD2 (6 bases). The germline CDR1 and CDR2 sequences are MNHEY and SVGAGI. The CDR3 is 15 amino acids.